A single sample is the source of the 28 T cell receptor beta chains below, sequenced in a study of shared clonotypes between healthy human individuals. The data were produced by immunoSEQ multiplex PCR, yet TCRdb's version contains in-frame clones alone and is incomplete. The sample has approximately 2,000,000 clones, just under 95% seen once. The sample was naive CD4+ T cells from PBMCs. Described subset: CD45RA+ positively selected. The receptors shown here come from a man between 18 and 35 years old in good health. Some clones in this sample may be carry-over from other donors' samples.

The chain is built from TRBV15 and TRBJ2-5; 7 nucleotides agree with TRBD1. This CDR3 is 17 amino acids long. V was pared by 1 base and J by 2 bases, with 10 bases of the junction left unmatched. Germline V CDR1 and CDR2: LNHNV, YYDKDF (reference sequence). The CDR3 DNA reads as TGTGCCACCAGCAGAGTTGTCCGTGGGACAGCTCAAGAGACCCAGTACTTC. Protein: CATSRVVRGTAQETQYF.

The chain's CDR3 is CASSLSIPDSMYKPQHF. The CDR3, as DNA: TGTGCCAGCAGTTTATCTATCCCCGACTCGATGTATAAGCCCCAGCATTTT. The chain links TRBV27 to TRBJ1-5; unclear D gene. Per germline, CDR1 MNHEY and CDR2 SMNVEV (reference sequence). The CDR3 totals 17 residues. V shed 0 bases and J shed 8 bases, with 20 bases lying between them.

The rearrangement links TRBV29-1 to TRBJ2-3, with a weak D call TRBD1 (5 bases). CDR1 and CDR2 from the germline V gene are SQVTM and ANQGSEA. Trimming took off 7 bases at V and 0 bases at J, with 11 bases between the two ends. The CDR3 covers 13 residues. This CDR3 reads CSAGHTSTDTQYF. In nucleotides, the CDR3 is TGCAGCGCCGGACATACTAGCACAGATACGCAGTATTTT.

V usage is TRBV5-1 and J usage is TRBJ2-7; D not certain. V lost 0 bases to trimming and J lost 4 bases, with 17 bases between them. This CDR3 is 16 amino acids long. CDR1 and CDR2 from the germline V gene are SGHRS and YFSETQ. The CDR3 nucleotides are TGCGCCAGCAGCTTGGGTTTCTCCGAAGCCCTGTACGAGCAGTACTTC. Translation: CASSLGFSEALYEQYF.

The chain combines TRBV14 with TRBJ2-7; D possibly uses TRBD1 or TRBD2 (5 bases each). This CDR3 has 15 amino acids. Germline V gives CDR1 SGHDN, CDR2 FVKESK. Trimming cost V 3 bases and J 4 bases, with 16 bases left between them. The CDR3 coding sequence is TGTGCCAGCAGCCAGTTTTCCCAGGGACCGTACGAGCAGTACTTC. This codes for CASSQFSQGPYEQYF.

In the case of this clone: The sample holds other DNA sequences that translate to the same CDR3. The rearrangement joins TRBV19 to TRBJ2-3; TRBD1 matches at 7 bases. Germline V gives CDR1 LNHDA, CDR2 SQIVND (reference sequence). This CDR3 contains 13 residues. V lost 1 base and J lost 5; bases outside the gene matches: 0. The CDR3 DNA is TGTGCCAGTAGTATAGCAGGGGGAGATACGCAGTATTTT. Its protein product is CASSIAGGDTQYF.

Concerning this clone: The same CDR3 also results from other DNA sequences found in this sample. The rearrangement uses TRBV5-1 and TRBJ2-3; D might be TRBD2 (5 bases). The CDR3 spans 12 residues. Looked up from germline, CDR1 is SGHRS and CDR2 is YFSETQ. V was pared by 4 bases and J by 6 bases, with 9 bases between. The DNA of the CDR3 is TGCGCCAGCAGCCTAGAGCGGGATACGCAGTATTTT. Translation gives CASSLERDTQYF. Full variable domain (rest looked up from reference TRBV5-1 and TRBJ2-3): KAGVTQTPRYLIKTRGQQVTLSCSPISGHRSVSWYQQTPGQGLQFLFEYFSETQRNKGNFPGRFSGRQFSNSRSEMNVSTLELGDSALYLCASSLERDTQYFGPGTRLTVL.

V usage is TRBV7-8 and J usage is TRBJ2-3; tentatively, D is TRBD2 (5 bases). Trimming pared 0 bases from V and 1 base from J, leaving 11 bases between. The CDR3 contains 16 residues. CDR1 and CDR2 (germline): SGHVS, FQNEAQ. The CDR3 is CASSLAHGVGTDTQYF. CDR3 coding DNA: TGTGCCAGCAGCTTAGCGCACGGGGTTGGCACAGATACGCAGTATTTT.

The chain uses TRBV7-9 and TRBJ1-2; D is undetermined. The CDR3 consists of 14 residues. Germline CDR1 reads SEHNR; CDR2 reads FQNEAQ (reference sequence). Trimming removed 1 base from V and 8 bases from J, with 14 bases in between. The CDR3 sequence is CASSLGQTGRGYTF. CDR3 DNA sequence: TGTGCCAGCAGCTTAGGCCAAACGGGCAGAGGCTACACCTTC.

The chain has TRBV21-1 and TRBJ1-2; TRBD1, the D gene given by the table, was not confirmed from the DNA. TRBV21-1 counts as a pseudogene. This CDR3 has 17 residues. The CDR3 loop reads CASSTHPGQEEDYGYTF. The CDR3 DNA follows: TGTGCCAGCAGCACGCACCCGGGACAGGAAGAAGACTATGGCTACACCTTC.

The CDR3 region is CASSAGALEAFF. The CDR3 DNA sequence: TGTGCCAGCAGCGCAGGGGCCCTTGAAGCTTTCTTT. V and J are TRBV6-1 and TRBJ1-1, with a possible D match to TRBD1 (6 bases). The V and J ends lost 6 bases and 7 bases respectively, with 12 bases between them. The CDR3 spans 12 residues. The germline V gene encodes CDR1 MNHNS and CDR2 SASEGT.

In its sample, this clone was seen a few times. Other DNA sequences from this sample encode an identical CDR3 as well. V is TRBV28 and J is TRBJ1-2; TRBD1 might be the D (6 bases). Per the germline V gene, CDR1 is MDHEN and CDR2 is SYDVKM. The CDR3 runs 12 residues. V dropped 2 bases and J dropped 8 bases, with 9 bases sitting between them. The CDR3 DNA is TGTGCCAGCAGTTTAAGCGGGGGCGGCTACACCTTC. It is translated as CASSLSGGGYTF.

As concerns this clone: Other DNA sequences within the sample encode an identical CDR3. The chain combines TRBV5-4 with TRBJ2-3; tentative D call: TRBD1 (6 bases). CDR1 and CDR2 (germline): SGHNT, YYREEE (reference sequence). Trimming took 4 bases from V and 0 from J, leaving 9 bases between them. This CDR3 is built from 14 residues. The CDR3 loop is CASSLRGSTDTQYF. In nucleotides, the CDR3 is TGTGCCAGCAGCCTAAGGGGGAGCACAGATACGCAGTATTTT.

This clone was seen only once. The chain uses TRBV5-4 and TRBJ2-7; TRBD2 might be the D (6 bases). Germline assignment: CDR1 SGHNT and CDR2 YYREEE (reference sequence). Between the trimmed V and J ends, which lost 4 bases and 3 bases, there was a span of 17 bases. The CDR3 is 15 amino acids. The CDR3 sequence: CASSPEGTSLYEQYF. The CDR3, as DNA: TGTGCCAGCAGCCCCGAAGGGACTTCACTCTACGAGCAGTACTTC.

The chain joins TRBV27 to TRBJ2-1; 9 bases agree with TRBD2. The CDR3 is made up of 16 amino acids. The germline CDR1 and CDR2 sequences are MNHEY and SMNVEV (reference sequence). Losses at the gene ends were 1 base for V and 3 bases for J; bases not matched to a gene: 4. The CDR3 loop is CASSLLNSGGYNEQFF. As DNA, the CDR3 is TGTGCCAGCAGTTTATTGAATAGCGGGGGCTACAATGAGCAGTTCTTC.

This chain joins TRBV4-3 and TRBJ2-3; TRBD1 might be the D (5 bases). Between the trimmed V and J ends, which lost 1 base and 1 base, there was a span of 9 bases. This CDR3 has 15 residues. Germline values: CDR1 LGHNA, CDR2 YSLEER. CDR3 region: CASSQALTGTDTQYF. The CDR3 region has the DNA TGCGCCAGCAGCCAAGCACTGACAGGCACAGATACGCAGTATTTT.

The table lists this clone with a count of one. J is TRBJ2-7 and V is TRBV7-6, with 12 nucleotides matching TRBD2. Trimming cost V 4 bases and J 0 bases; bases outside gene matches: 7. The CDR3 consists of 17 residues. Germline loops: CDR1 SGHVS, CDR2 FNYEAQ. CDR3 in amino acids: CASSSRLAGAYSYEQYF. In DNA form, the CDR3 reads TGTGCCAGCAGCTCCAGACTAGCGGGAGCATACTCCTACGAGCAGTACTTC.

V and J are TRBV5-1 and TRBJ1-1; D remains ambiguous. CDR3 size: 14 residues. In germline, CDR1 is SGHRS, CDR2 YFSETQ. Trimming took off 0 bases at V and 7 bases at J, with 13 bases between the two ends. In DNA, the CDR3 is TGCGCCAGCAGCTTGGAGCCCGCCCCTCGTGAAGCTTTCTTT. Translated: CASSLEPAPREAFF.

In this sample, this clone turned up once. The same CDR3 also results from other DNA sequences found in this sample. V and J are TRBV9 and TRBJ2-3; D is undetermined. Germline CDR1 is SGDLS and CDR2 is YYNGEE. This CDR3 has 13 amino acids. Trimming took 0 bases from V and 4 from J, leaving 6 bases between them. CDR3 amino acids: CASSVVSADTQYF. CDR3 bases: TGTGCCAGCAGCGTAGTTTCCGCAGATACGCAGTATTTT.

Worth noting for this clone: Other DNA sequences of this sample code for an identical CDR3. The rearrangement links TRBV18 to TRBJ1-2; 7 nucleotides align to TRBD1. The junction had 5 bases not matched to a gene; V was cut back by 6 bases and J by 4 bases. Germline loops: CDR1 KGHSH, CDR2 LQKENI. This CDR3 has 13 residues. The CDR3, as DNA: TGTGCCAGCTCGCCGGACAGGACCTATGGCTACACCTTC. Protein: CASSPDRTYGYTF.

This clone has a single count. This chain joins TRBV7-6 and TRBJ2-2; 9 bases are shared with TRBD2. The CDR3 totals 19 residues. The V gene end was trimmed by 0 bases and the J gene end by 1 base; junction bases not matched to a gene: 9. Germline V lookup: CDR1 SGHVS, CDR2 FNYEAQ. The CDR3: CASSLAVRLSGRNTGELFF. The CDR3 DNA follows: TGTGCCAGCAGCTTAGCGGTCCGGCTTAGCGGGAGGAACACCGGGGAGCTGTTTTTT.

This chain joins TRBV25-1 and TRBJ1-2, with TRBD1 as a possible D gene (6 bases). The CDR3 spans 14 residues. Trimming took off 4 bases at V and 2 bases at J, with 11 bases between the two ends. Germline CDR1 MGHDK, CDR2 SYGVNS. CDR3 in amino acids: CASSGITGNYGYTF. In DNA form, the CDR3 reads TGTGCCAGCAGTGGGATAACAGGGAACTATGGCTACACCTTC.

The chain employs TRBV30 and TRBJ2-3, with D possibly being TRBD2 (6 bases). The CDR3 runs to 15 residues. Trimming left V 2 bases short and J 6 bases short, with 18 bases between. The germline V gene has CDR1 GTSNPN and CDR2 SVGIG (reference sequence). In nucleotides, the CDR3 is TGTGCCTGGAGTCGGACTACCGGAGGAGTCGATACGCAGTATTTT. Translation: CAWSRTTGGVDTQYF.

This chain uses TRBV4-1 with TRBJ2-1; 9 nucleotides match TRBD2. The CDR3 runs to 14 residues. Per germline, CDR1 MGHRA and CDR2 YSYEKL. V gave up 3 bases and J gave up 15 bases; unmatched junction bases: 12. The CDR3 DNA reads as TGCGCCAGCAGCCAGGGGGCTAGCGGGACCCCCCGGTTCTTC. Encoded protein: CASSQGASGTPRFF.

There are a few counts of this clone. The V and J genes are TRBV27 and TRBJ1-4; tentative D call: TRBD1 (6 bases). The CDR3 totals 14 residues. Germline CDR1 is MNHEY and CDR2 is SMNVEV (reference sequence). V was pared by 6 bases and J by 7 bases, with 15 bases between. The CDR3 bases are TGTGCCAGCAGCCGCCGAGGGGGAAGTGAAAAACTGTTTTTT. The encoded protein is CASSRRGGSEKLFF.

This clone was seen once. The rearrangement uses TRBV27 and TRBJ2-7; maybe TRBD2 (6 bases). V was trimmed by 4 bases and J by 3 bases, leaving 13 bases between them. The CDR3 extends over 14 amino acids. The germline gives CDR1 MNHEY, CDR2 SMNVEV (reference sequence). This chain's CDR3 is CASSSTRGFYEQYF. Written as DNA, the CDR3 is TGTGCCAGCAGTTCAACCCGGGGGTTCTACGAGCAGTACTTC.

The V and J genes are TRBV28 and TRBJ1-5; 9 bases fit TRBD1. CDR1 is MDHEN, CDR2 SYDVKM, per germline. Germline trimming cut 1 base from V and 5 bases from J; bases unmatched to any gene: 3. This CDR3 comprises 15 residues. The CDR3: CASSLSRTGDQPQHF. Here the CDR3 DNA reads TGTGCCAGCAGTTTATCAAGGACAGGGGATCAGCCCCAGCATTTT.

The J gene is TRBJ1-5, the V gene TRBV6-1; D remains unclear. V was cut by 6 bases and J by 3 bases, with 6 bases left in between. The CDR3 consists of 12 residues. CDR1 MNHNS and CDR2 SASEGT come from the germline V gene. The CDR3 DNA reads TGTGCCAGCAGGAGCCTCAATCAGCCCCAGCATTTT. It codes for CASRSLNQPQHF.